Shown below are 6 T cell receptor beta chains from a single sample sequenced in a study of blood T cell repertoires in COVID-19. Here immunoSEQ multiplex PCR was the method, and the copy in TCRdb shows in-frame clones only, minus some. The sample carries around 150,000 clones, roughly 90% recorded once. The sequenced material came from peripheral blood. All receptors derive from a woman in her fifties or sixties with active or convalescent COVID-19.

V gene TRBV6-5 combines with J gene TRBJ1-5; TRBD1 aligns across 9 bases. The ends lost 6 bases at V and 6 bases at J; junction bases unmatched: 6. Germline CDR1 reads MNHEY; CDR2 reads SVGAGI. The CDR3 is made up of 14 amino acids. Here the CDR3 DNA reads TGTGCCAGCAGGGACCGGGACAGGGTTCAGCCCCAGCATTTT. Amino acids: CASRDRDRVQPQHF.

This rearrangement joins TRBV7-2 to TRBJ2-7, with 7 nucleotides matching TRBD2. Germline V gene sequence: CDR1 SGHTA, CDR2 FQGNSA. This CDR3 contains 15 residues. Trimming at V came to 6 bases and at J to 0 bases, leaving 8 bases not matched to a gene. CDR3 DNA: TGTGCCAGCAGGGGTGGGCCTAGCGGCTCCTACGAGCAGTACTTC. Residues: CASRGGPSGSYEQYF.

The rearrangement uses TRBV7-8 and TRBJ2-3; the match to TRBD2 covers 9 bases. CDR3 length: 16 amino acids. Trimming took 4 bases from V and 2 from J; bases not matched to a gene: 7. Germline lookup yields CDR1 SGHVS and CDR2 FQNEAQ. The CDR3 sequence is CASSWMTSGFTDTQYF. The CDR3 bases are TGTGCCAGCAGCTGGATGACTAGCGGATTCACAGATACGCAGTATTTT.

The V call is TRBV7-2, the J call TRBJ1-5; the match to TRBD1 covers 8 bases. CDR3 length: 17 residues. Unmatched junction bases numbered 8, after V lost 0 bases and J lost 4 bases. The V gene's germline CDR1 is SGHTA and CDR2 FQGNSA. CDR3 sequence: CASSLALDRVGNQPQHF. The CDR3, as DNA: TGTGCCAGCAGCTTAGCCTTGGACAGGGTGGGGAATCAGCCCCAGCATTTT.

CDR3 coding DNA: TGTGCCAGCAGTACCGACAGGAGCTATGGCTACACCTTC. It encodes CASSTDRSYGYTF. The rearrangement uses TRBV6-5 and TRBJ1-2, with D possibly TRBD1 on 6 matching bases. The CDR3 contains 13 residues. V lost 5 bases and J 4 bases, leaving 11 bases between the germline ends. Germline V CDR1 and CDR2: MNHEY, SVGAGI.

The chain joins TRBV7-2 to TRBJ1-1; 8 positions agree with TRBD1. The germline CDR1 and CDR2 sequences are SGHTA and FQGNSA. This CDR3 has 17 amino acids. J lost 2 bases, V lost 3 bases, and 11 bases had no gene match. For the CDR3, the DNA is TGTGCCAGCAGCTTCCTGGACAGGGAGGTGGGAAACACTGAAGCTTTCTTT. As protein: CASSFLDREVGNTEAFF.